The 5 T cell receptor beta chains below come from one sample, sequenced in a study of persistence of HIV-infected CD4 T cells. Lysates of CMV-infected fibroblasts at around 9.1 ug/mL stimulated these cells. Memory cells lacking CD40L and CD69 with high CD45RO were sorted. This was the immunoSEQ version 4 assay in survey mode. Repertoires were generated with immunoSEQ multiplex PCR, while TCRdb's copy carries only in-frame clones and drops some. The data show roughly 41,000 clones, around 80% seen once. No antigen has been assigned to these receptors. Material: CD4+ T cells sorted from PBMCs after roughly 18-hour stimulation, obtained from a patient who received antiretroviral therapy. The receptors derive from an adult man with HIV who was CMV-seropositive.

This chain connects TRBV10-1 to TRBJ1-5, with D unresolved. This CDR3 has 13 residues. The germline V gene has CDR1 WNHNN and CDR2 SYGVQD (reference sequence). Trimming left V 2 bases short and J 7 bases short, with 9 bases between. The CDR3 here is CASSEVRGQPQHF. The CDR3 nucleotides are TGCGCCAGCAGTGAGGTACGGGGACAGCCCCAGCATTTT.

The table lists this clone with a few counts. This chain connects TRBV7-9 to TRBJ2-3; 8 nucleotides line up with TRBD2. The CDR3 consists of 16 residues. Germline CDR1 SEHNR, CDR2 FQNEAQ (reference sequence). V trimming: 1 base; J trimming: 2 bases; junction bases outside the gene matches: 5. CDR3 in amino acids: CASSLGGLVSTDTQYF. CDR3 nucleotide sequence: TGTGCCAGCAGCTTAGGGGGACTAGTATCCACAGATACGCAGTATTTT.

The V call is TRBV7-9, the J call TRBJ1-5, with unresolved D. This CDR3 is built from 18 residues. Trimming removed 1 base from V and 5 bases from J, with 21 bases in between. Germline lookup yields CDR1 SEHNR and CDR2 FQNEAQ (reference sequence). CDR3 in DNA: TGTGCCAGCAGCTTAGGTAGGTTAGGAGACCCCAAATATCAGCCCCAGCATTTT. Its translation: CASSLGRLGDPKYQPQHF.

V and J are TRBV6-5 and TRBJ1-2; D may be TRBD1 (5 bases). The CDR3 loop spans 13 amino acids. Trimming stripped 6 bases from V and 4 bases from J, with 12 bases between. The V gene's germline CDR1 is MNHEY and CDR2 SVGAGI. CDR3 DNA: TGTGCCAGCAGCCGAACTGGGGGCTATGGCTACACCTTC. This codes for CASSRTGGYGYTF.

The rearrangement joins TRBV30 to TRBJ1-1, with a weak D call TRBD1 (5 bases). V was cut by 4 bases and J by 1 base, with 10 bases left in between. Germline CDR1 is GTSNPN and CDR2 is SVGIG (reference sequence). CDR3 length equals 13 residues. The CDR3: CAWKHQGNTEAFF. The CDR3 DNA is TGTGCCTGGAAGCACCAGGGGAACACTGAAGCTTTCTTT.